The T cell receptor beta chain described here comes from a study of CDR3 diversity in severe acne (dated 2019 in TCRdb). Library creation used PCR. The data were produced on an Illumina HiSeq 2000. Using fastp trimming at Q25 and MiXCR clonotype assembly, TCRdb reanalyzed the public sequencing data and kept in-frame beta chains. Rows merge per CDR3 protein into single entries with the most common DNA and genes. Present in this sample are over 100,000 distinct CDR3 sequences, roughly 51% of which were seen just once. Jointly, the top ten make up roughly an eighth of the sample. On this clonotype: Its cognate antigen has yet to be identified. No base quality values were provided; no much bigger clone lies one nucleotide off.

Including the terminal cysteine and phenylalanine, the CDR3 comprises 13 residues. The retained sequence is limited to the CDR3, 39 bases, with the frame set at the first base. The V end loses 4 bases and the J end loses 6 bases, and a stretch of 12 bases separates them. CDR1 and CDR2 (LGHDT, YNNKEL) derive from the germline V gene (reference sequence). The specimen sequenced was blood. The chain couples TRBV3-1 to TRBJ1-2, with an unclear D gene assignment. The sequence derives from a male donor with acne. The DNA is TGTGCCAGCAGCCCCTCCGGGTCGGATGGCTACACCTTC. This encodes CASSPSGSDGYTF.